This TCR beta chain was identified in a study of human T cells and chemical hapten exposure. Study in general: Doses of diphenylcyclopropenone went to the patients' scalps weekly throughout the approximately 22-week study.

What the library attached to individual cDNA molecules were unique molecular identifiers. As handled by the study authors: Samples ranged from about 23,224 to 690,600 TCRs, with a median of around 100,000. TCRdb re-derived calls from the RACE reads in MiXCR, one entry per CDR3 protein. The V and J calls were not made by the authors but by TCRdb's processing. The sample holds roughly 380,000 distinct CDR3 sequences; roughly 5.3% are singletons and the top ten take 2.5% to 3%. This clonotype was detected ten times or more. Documented time point: pre-sensitization, week 0. Stated treatment: therapeutic diphenylcyclopropenone sensitization with weekly scalp DPC. Investigators collected blood before applying each patch test. CDR3 length equals 14 residues. Trimming at V came to 3 bases and at J to 4 bases, leaving 3 bases not matched to a gene. Germline loops: CDR1 KGHSH, CDR2 LQKENI.

This sample comprised whole blood, obtained in connection with sensitization to the hapten diphenylcyclopropenone (DPC). This TCR derives from a woman in her forties or fifties with alopecia areata. Some clones in this sample may be carry-over from other donors' samples. The rearrangement joins TRBV18 to TRBJ1-2; 9 nucleotides match TRBD1. CDR3 sequence: CASSPGQGIYGYTF. Here the CDR3 DNA reads TGTGCCAGCTCACCGGGACAGGGTATCTATGGCTACACCTTC.